The source of this T cell receptor (beta chain) is a study of shared clonotypes between healthy human individuals. Study summary: A couple of female and a few male donors aged 18 to 49 were enrolled.

About this clone: No antigen is known for it.

Study findings and constraints: At large depth, rarefaction still showed sorted-subset sequencing to be incomplete.

Profiled with immunoSEQ multiplex PCR; TCRdb holds only in-frame clones, not every one. This table has approximately 2.5 million clones, roughly 93% appearing once. The donors were all Caucasian adults (living in Nashville, Tennessee). Germline V gives CDR1 LNHDA, CDR2 SQIVND (reference sequence). The CDR3 consists of 16 residues. The V gene end was trimmed by 4 bases and the J gene end by 6 bases; junction bases not matched to a gene: 15. The clonotype was recovered from a man younger than 35 in good health. Some clones in this sample may be carry-over from other donors' samples. The specimen sequenced was naive CD4+ T cells from PBMCs. This sample's subset: CD45RA+ positively selected. The V and J genes are TRBV19 and TRBJ2-7; TRBD2 agrees at 7 bases. The CDR3 spells CASSTPMGGTVIEQYF. The CDR3 region has the DNA TGTGCCAGTAGTACCCCCATGGGGGGGACCGTTATCGAGCAGTACTTC.